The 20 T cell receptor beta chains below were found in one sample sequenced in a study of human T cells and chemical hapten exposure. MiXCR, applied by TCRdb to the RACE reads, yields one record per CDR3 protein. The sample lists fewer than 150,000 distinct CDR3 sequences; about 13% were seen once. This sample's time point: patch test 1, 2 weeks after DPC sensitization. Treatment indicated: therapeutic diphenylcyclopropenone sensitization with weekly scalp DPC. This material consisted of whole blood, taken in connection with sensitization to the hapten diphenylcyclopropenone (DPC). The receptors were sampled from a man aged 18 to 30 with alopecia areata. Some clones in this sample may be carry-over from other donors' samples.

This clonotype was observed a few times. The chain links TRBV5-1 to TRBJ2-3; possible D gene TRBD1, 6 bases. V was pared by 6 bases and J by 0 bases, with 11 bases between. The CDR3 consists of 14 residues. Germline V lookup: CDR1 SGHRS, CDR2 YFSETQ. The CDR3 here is CASNRDTSTDTQYF. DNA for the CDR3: TGCGCCAGCAATCGGGACACTAGCACAGATACGCAGTATTTT. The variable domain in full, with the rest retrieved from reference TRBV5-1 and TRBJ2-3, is KAGVTQTPRYLIKTRGQQVTLSCSPISGHRSVSWYQQTPGQGLQFLFEYFSETQRNKGNFPGRFSGRQFSNSRSEMNVSTLELGDSALYLCASNRDTSTDTQYFGPGTRLTVL.

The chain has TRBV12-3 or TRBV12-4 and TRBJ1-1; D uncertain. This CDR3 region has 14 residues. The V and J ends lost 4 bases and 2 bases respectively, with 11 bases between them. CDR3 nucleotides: TGTGCCAGCAGTTCGCCAGAGGGAAACACTGAAGCTTTCTTT. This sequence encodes CASSSPEGNTEAFF.

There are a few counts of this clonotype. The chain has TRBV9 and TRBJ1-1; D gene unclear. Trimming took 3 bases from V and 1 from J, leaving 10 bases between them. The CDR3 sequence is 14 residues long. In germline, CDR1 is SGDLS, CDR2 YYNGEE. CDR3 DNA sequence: TGTGCCAGCAGCGATGCGCCCAAGAACACTGAAGCTTTCTTT. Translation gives CASSDAPKNTEAFF. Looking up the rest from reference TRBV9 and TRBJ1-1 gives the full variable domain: DSGVTQTPKHLITATGQRVTLRCSPRSGDLSVYWYQQSLDQGLQFLIQYYNGEERAKGNILERFSAQQFPDLHSELNLSSLELGDSALYFCASSDAPKNTEAFFGQGTRLTVV.

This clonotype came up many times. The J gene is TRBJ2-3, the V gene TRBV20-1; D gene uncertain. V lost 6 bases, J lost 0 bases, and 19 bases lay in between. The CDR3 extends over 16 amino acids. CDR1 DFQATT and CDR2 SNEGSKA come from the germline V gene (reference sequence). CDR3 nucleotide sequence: TGCAGTGCCAACGGCCCCCAGATAGGGAGCACAGATACGCAGTATTTT. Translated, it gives CSANGPQIGSTDTQYF.

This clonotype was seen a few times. The CDR3 DNA reads TGTGCCAGCAGCCCGGACAGGGCAGTTTACGGCACTGAAGCTTTCTTT. Translation: CASSPDRAVYGTEAFF. V usage is TRBV7-9 and J usage is TRBJ1-1; 8 nucleotides agree with TRBD1. J gave up 4 bases and V 5 bases, and 12 bases lay outside the gene matches. The CDR3 is 16 amino acids. CDR1 SEHNR and CDR2 FQNEAQ come from the germline V gene (reference sequence). The full variable domain, with the rest looked up from reference TRBV7-9 and TRBJ1-1, is DTGVSQNPRHKITKRGQNVTFRCDPISEHNRLYWYRQTLGQGPEFLTYFQNEAQLEKSRLLSDRFSAERPKGSFSTLEIQRTEQGDSAMYLCASSPDRAVYGTEAFFGQGTRLTVV.

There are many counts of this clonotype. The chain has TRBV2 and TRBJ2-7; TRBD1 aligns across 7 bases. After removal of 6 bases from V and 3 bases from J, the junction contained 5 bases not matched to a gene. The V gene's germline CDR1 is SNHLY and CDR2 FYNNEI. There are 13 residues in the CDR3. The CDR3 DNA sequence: TGTGCCAGCAGGGGACAGACGAACTACGAGCAGTACGTC. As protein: CASRGQTNYEQYV.

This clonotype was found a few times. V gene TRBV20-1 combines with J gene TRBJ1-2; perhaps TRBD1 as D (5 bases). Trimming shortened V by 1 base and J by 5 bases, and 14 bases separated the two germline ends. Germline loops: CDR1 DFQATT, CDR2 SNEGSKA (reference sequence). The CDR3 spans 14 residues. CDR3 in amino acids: CSARAPDSKYGYTF. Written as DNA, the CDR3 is TGCAGTGCTAGAGCACCCGACAGCAAATATGGCTACACCTTC.

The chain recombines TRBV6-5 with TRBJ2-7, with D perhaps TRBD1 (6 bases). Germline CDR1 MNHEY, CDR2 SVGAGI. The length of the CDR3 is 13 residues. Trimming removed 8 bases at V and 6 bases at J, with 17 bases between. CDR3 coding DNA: TGTGCCAGCTCTCTATCCACAGGGTTCGAGCAGTACGTC. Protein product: CASSLSTGFEQYV.

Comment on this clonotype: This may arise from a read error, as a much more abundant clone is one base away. Here the CDR3 reads CVSSFDRNEQFF. The CDR3 DNA reads TGTGTCAGCAGCTTTGACAGAAATGAGCAGTTCTTC. The chain has TRBV7-3 and TRBJ2-1; D is possibly TRBD1 (5 bases). This CDR3 spans 12 amino acids. Germline V gives CDR1 SGHTA, CDR2 FQGTGA.

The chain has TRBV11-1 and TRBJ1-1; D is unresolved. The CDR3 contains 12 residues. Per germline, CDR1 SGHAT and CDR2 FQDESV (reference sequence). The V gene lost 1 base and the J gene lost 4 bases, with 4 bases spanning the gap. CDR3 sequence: CASSLVSTEAFF. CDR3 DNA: TGTGCCAGCAGCTTAGTGTCCACTGAAGCTTTCTTT. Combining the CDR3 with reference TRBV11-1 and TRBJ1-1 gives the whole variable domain EAEVAQSPRYKITEKSQAVAFWCDPISGHATLYWYRQILGQGPELLVQFQDESVVDDSQLPKDRFSAERLKGVDSTLKIQPAELGDSAMYLCASSLVSTEAFFGQGTRLTVV.

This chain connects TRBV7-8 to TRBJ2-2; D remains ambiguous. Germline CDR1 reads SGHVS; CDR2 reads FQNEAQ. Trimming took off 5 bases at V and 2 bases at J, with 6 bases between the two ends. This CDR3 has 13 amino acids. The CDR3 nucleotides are TGTGCCAGCAGCCTCCGAAACACCGGGGAGCTGTTTTTT. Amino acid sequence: CASSLRNTGELFF.

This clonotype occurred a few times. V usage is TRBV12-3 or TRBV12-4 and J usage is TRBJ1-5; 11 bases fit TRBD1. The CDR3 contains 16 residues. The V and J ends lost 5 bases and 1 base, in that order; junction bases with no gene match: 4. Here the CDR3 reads CASSLDRGLSNQPQHF. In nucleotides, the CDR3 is TGTGCCAGCAGTCTGGACAGGGGGCTGAGCAATCAGCCCCAGCATTTT.

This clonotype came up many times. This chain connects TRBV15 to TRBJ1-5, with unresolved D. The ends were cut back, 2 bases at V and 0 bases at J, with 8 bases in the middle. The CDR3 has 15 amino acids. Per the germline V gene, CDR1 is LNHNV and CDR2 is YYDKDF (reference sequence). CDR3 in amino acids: CATSRFTFSNQPQHF. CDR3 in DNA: TGTGCCACCAGCAGATTCACCTTTAGCAATCAGCCCCAGCATTTT.

This CDR3 reads CASSPPPGANVLTF. CDR3 nucleotide sequence: TGTGCCAGCAGCCCCCCACCTGGGGCCAACGTCCTGACTTTC. The genes are TRBV7-9 and TRBJ2-6; D gene unclear. Trimming left V 5 bases short and J 2 bases short, with 7 bases between. In germline, CDR1 is SEHNR, CDR2 FQNEAQ (reference sequence). This CDR3 is 14 amino acids long.

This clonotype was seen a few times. For the CDR3, the DNA is TGTGCCAGCAGTTACTACGCAGAGGGGACCCACGAGCAGTACTTC. Protein sequence: CASSYYAEGTHEQYF. The chain recombines TRBV6-2 or TRBV6-3 with TRBJ2-7; D is possibly TRBD1 or TRBD2 (5 bases each). From germline, CDR1 is MNHEY and CDR2 SVGEGT. The CDR3 length is 15 residues. V lost 1 base to trimming and J lost 5 bases, with 15 bases between them.

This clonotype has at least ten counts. The CDR3 sequence: CASSELTGENEKLFF. The CDR3 DNA is TGTGCCAGCAGTGAATTGACAGGAGAAAATGAAAAACTGTTTTTT. The rearrangement uses TRBV6-1 and TRBJ1-4; possibly TRBD1 for D (6 bases). V lost 2 bases and J 5 bases, leaving 12 bases between the germline ends. Germline CDR1 MNHNS, CDR2 SASEGT. This CDR3 comprises 15 residues.

CDR3 sequence reads: CASSLERRRPNSPLHF. As DNA, the CDR3 is TGTGCCAGCAGCTTAGAAAGGAGACGGCCTAATTCACCCCTCCACTTT. The chain couples TRBV11-2 to TRBJ1-6; no firm D call. Germline loops: CDR1 SGHAT, CDR2 FQNNGV. The V end was cut by 0 bases, the J end by 6 bases, with 12 bases between. The CDR3 sequence is 16 residues long.

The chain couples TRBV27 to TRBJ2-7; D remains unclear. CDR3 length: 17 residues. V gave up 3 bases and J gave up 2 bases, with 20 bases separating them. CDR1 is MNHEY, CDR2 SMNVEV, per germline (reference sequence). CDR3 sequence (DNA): TGTGCCAGCAGTTTGGTTCTTAGGTTTAAAGAAACCTACGAGCAGTACTTC. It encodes CASSLVLRFKETYEQYF.

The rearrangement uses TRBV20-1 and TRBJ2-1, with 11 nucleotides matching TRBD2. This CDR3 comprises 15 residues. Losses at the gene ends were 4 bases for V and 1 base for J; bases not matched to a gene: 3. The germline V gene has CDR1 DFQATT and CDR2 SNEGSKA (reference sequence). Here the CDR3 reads CSATLAGGSYNEQFF. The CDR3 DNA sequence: TGCAGTGCTACCCTAGCGGGAGGATCCTACAATGAGCAGTTCTTC.

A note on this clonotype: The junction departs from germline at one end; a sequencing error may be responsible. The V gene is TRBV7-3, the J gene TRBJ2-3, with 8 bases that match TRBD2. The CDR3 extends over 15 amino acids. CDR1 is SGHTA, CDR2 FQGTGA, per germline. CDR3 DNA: TGTGCCAGCAGTATTGGCCGGACTAGCACGGATACGCAGTATTTT. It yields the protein CASSIGRTSTDTQYF.